This is a list of T cell receptor beta chains from one sample in a study of STAT3 mutations in large granular lymphocyte leukemia. Repertoires were generated with immunoSEQ multiplex PCR, while TCRdb's copy carries only in-frame clones and drops some. The data hold about 13,000 clones, with around 90% observed a single time. Sequencing used PBMCs. Receptor source: a human donor with T large granular lymphocyte leukemia. Some clones in this sample may be carry-over from other donors' samples. The CDR3 runs from the conserved cysteine through the conserved F or W. Each record gives: J gene, D gene, V gene, clone size, CDR3 protein, CDR3 DNA. D genes are given only for firm matches. Only part of the rows carry a size: once, few, many, or a class if the clone is expanded.

>TRBJ2-7|-|TRBV11-2|-
CASSLEPNSYEQYF
TGTGCCAGCAGCTTAGAACCCAACTCCTACGAGCAGTACTTC
>TRBJ1-1|-|TRBV28|-
CASSSFMNTEAFF
TGTGCCAGCAGTTCCTTTATGAACACTGAAGCTTTCTTT
>TRBJ2-3|-|TRBV6-5|-
CASSSLRGTDTQYF
TGTGCCAGCAGCTCGCTCCGGGGGACAGATACGCAGTATTTT
>TRBJ1-1|-|TRBV27|-
CASSHYRETEAFF
TGTGCCAGCAGCCACTACAGGGAAACTGAAGCTTTCTTT
>TRBJ2-5|TRBD1|TRBV29-1|-
CSVLGQGTQRETQYF
TGCAGCGTTTTGGGACAGGGGACCCAAAGAGAGACCCAGTACTTC
>TRBJ1-2|TRBD1|TRBV11-1|-
CASSSPGQGLYGYTF
TGTGCCAGCAGCTCTCCGGGACAGGGGTTGTATGGCTACACCTTC
>TRBJ2-5|-|TRBV6-5|-
CASSRRFETQYF
TGTGCCAGCAGTCGCAGGTTCGAGACCCAGTACTTC
>TRBJ2-5|TRBD1|TRBV30|-
CAWSVGTGPQETQYF
TGTGCCTGGAGTGTCGGGACAGGGCCCCAAGAGACCCAGTACTTC
>TRBJ2-3|TRBD2|TRBV27|-
CASSPRLAGDTQYF
TGTGCCAGCAGTCCACGACTAGCGGGAGATACGCAGTATTTT
>TRBJ1-1|-|TRBV7-2|-
CASSPLGADTEAFF
TGTGCCAGCAGCCCCCTTGGGGCGGACACTGAAGCTTTCTTT
>TRBJ1-1|-|TRBV27|-
CASSLNGNWNTEAFF
TGTGCCAGCAGTTTAAATGGCAACTGGAACACTGAAGCTTTCTTT
>TRBJ1-6|-|TRBV5-4|-
CASSAPNSPLHF
TGTGCCAGCAGCGCGCCTAATTCACCCCTCCACTTT
>TRBJ2-7|TRBD1|TRBV18|once
CASSPTGQGYEQYF
TGTGCCAGCTCACCCACCGGACAGGGCTACGAGCAGTACTTC
>TRBJ2-7|TRBD1|TRBV7-9|-
CASSPGTGLYEQYF
TGTGCCAGCAGCCCCGGGACAGGGCTCTACGAGCAGTACTTC
>TRBJ2-3|TRBD1|TRBV15|-
CATSGGQGVDTQYF
TGTGCCACCAGCGGAGGACAGGGAGTAGATACGCAGTATTTT
>TRBJ2-7|TRBD2|TRBV5-5|-
CASSFAGGGREQYF
TGTGCCAGCAGCTTTGCGGGGGGGGGTAGGGAGCAGTACTTC
>TRBJ2-5|TRBD1|TRBV9|once
CASSAGTAQETQYF
TGTGCCAGCAGCGCCGGGACAGCCCAAGAGACCCAGTACTTC
>TRBJ2-5|TRBD2|TRBV5-1|-
CASSRGLAETQYF
TGCGCCAGCAGCCGAGGACTAGCGGAGACCCAGTACTTC
>TRBJ1-1|-|TRBV5-1|-
CASSLAQYRVAEAFF
TGCGCCAGCAGCTTGGCCCAGTACAGGGTGGCTGAAGCTTTCTTT
>TRBJ2-7|-|TRBV6-6|-
CASSSRDTFSYEQYF
TGTGCCAGCTCCTCCCGGGACACCTTCTCCTACGAGCAGTACTTC
>TRBJ1-2|-|TRBV5-4|-
CASSSTGAYGYTF
TGTGCCAGCAGCTCTACAGGTGCTTATGGCTACACCTTC
>TRBJ1-1|-|TRBV30|-
CAWSAHLPGRIGRDTEAFF
TGTGCCTGGAGTGCCCACCTCCCGGGCAGGATCGGCAGAGACACTGAAGCTTTCTTT
>TRBJ1-3|-|TRBV13|-
CASSRWGDPGNTIYF
TGTGCCAGCAGCCGTTGGGGGGATCCTGGAAACACCATATATTTT
>TRBJ2-6|-|TRBV19|once
CASSGGGVSGANVLTF
TGTGCCAGTAGTGGGGGAGGCGTTTCTGGGGCCAACGTCCTGACTTTC
>TRBJ2-5|-|TRBV28|-
CASSIAGGLRETQYF
TGTGCCAGCAGTATAGCAGGGGGACTTAGGGAGACCCAGTACTTC
>TRBJ1-4|-|TRBV5-1|-
CASSLGAGSEKLFF
TGCGCCAGCAGCTTGGGAGCGGGAAGTGAAAAACTGTTTTTT
>TRBJ2-1|-|TRBV5-1|-
CASSLVGGRSNEQFF
TGCGCCAGCAGCTTGGTCGGGGGGCGAAGCAATGAGCAGTTCTTC